This T cell receptor beta chain came from a study of blood T cells in healthy people across ages. A J-beta primer mix and a sample-barcoded 5' primer were used in a second PCR of about 7 to 12 cycles. TCRdb reanalysed the 5' RACE reads using MiXCR and keeps one entry per CDR3 protein. Of 550,000 to 650,000 distinct CDR3 sequences detected, approximately 30% appear once; the ten largest clones hold approximately 15%. CDR1 SGHRS and CDR2 YFSETQ come from the germline V gene. The V end lost 4 bases, the J end lost 13 bases, and 24 bases lay between the germline ends. The CDR3 has 15 residues. Only a few counts were recorded for this clonotype. A read error is possible here, since a much larger clone lies one base away.

The sequence derives from a woman aged 80 or older in good health. V and J are TRBV5-1 and TRBJ2-1, with D maybe TRBD1 (6 bases). The sample taken for sequencing was blood. CDR3 nucleotides: TGCGCCAGCAGCCCATTACCCAACAGGGAAGAGACCCAGTTCTTC. Protein: CASSPLPNREETQFF.